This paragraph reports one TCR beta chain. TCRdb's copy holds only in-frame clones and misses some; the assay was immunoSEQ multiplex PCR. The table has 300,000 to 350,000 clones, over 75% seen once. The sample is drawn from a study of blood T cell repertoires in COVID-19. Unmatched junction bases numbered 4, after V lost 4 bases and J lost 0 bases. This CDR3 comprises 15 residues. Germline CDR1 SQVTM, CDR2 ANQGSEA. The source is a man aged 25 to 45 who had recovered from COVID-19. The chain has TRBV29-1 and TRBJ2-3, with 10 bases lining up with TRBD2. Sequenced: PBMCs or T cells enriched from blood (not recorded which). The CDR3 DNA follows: TGCAGCGTTGTAACAGCGGGGGGGAGCACAGATACGCAGTATTTT. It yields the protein CSVVTAGGSTDTQYF.